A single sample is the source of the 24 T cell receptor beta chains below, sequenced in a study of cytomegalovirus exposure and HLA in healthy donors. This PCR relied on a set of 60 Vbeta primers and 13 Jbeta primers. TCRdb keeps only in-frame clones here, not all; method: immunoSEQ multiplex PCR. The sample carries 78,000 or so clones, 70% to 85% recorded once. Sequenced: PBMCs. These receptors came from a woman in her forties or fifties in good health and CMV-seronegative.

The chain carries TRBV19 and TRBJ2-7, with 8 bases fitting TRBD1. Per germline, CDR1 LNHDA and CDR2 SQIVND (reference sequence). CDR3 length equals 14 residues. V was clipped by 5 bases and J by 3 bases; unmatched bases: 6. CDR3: CASSQDRVNYEQYF. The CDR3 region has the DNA TGTGCCAGTAGTCAGGACAGGGTCAACTACGAGCAGTACTTC.

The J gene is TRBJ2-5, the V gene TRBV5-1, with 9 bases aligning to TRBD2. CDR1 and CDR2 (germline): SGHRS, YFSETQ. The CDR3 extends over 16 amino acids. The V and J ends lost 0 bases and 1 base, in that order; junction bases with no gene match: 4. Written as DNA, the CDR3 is TGCGCCAGCAGCTTGGCCGGGCGGGGGGGCCAAGAGACCCAGTACTTC. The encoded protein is CASSLAGRGGQETQYF.

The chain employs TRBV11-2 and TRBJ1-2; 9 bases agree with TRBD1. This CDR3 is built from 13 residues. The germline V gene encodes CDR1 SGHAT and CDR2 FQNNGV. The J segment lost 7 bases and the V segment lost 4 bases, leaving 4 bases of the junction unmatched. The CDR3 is CASSSGTGIGYTF. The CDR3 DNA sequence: TGTGCCAGCAGCTCCGGGACAGGGATTGGCTACACCTTC.

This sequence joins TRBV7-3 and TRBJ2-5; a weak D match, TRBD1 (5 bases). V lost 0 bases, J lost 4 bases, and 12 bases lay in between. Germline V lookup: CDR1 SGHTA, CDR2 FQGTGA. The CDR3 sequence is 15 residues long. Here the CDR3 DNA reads TGTGCCAGCAGCTTAACAAATGGAAGGGGAGAGACCCAGTACTTC. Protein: CASSLTNGRGETQYF.

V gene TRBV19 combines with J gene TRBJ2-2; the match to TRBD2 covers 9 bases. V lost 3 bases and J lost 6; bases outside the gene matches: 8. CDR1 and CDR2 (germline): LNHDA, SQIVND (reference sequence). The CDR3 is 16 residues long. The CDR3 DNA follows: TGTGCCAGTAGTATTGCGAGGGGACTAGCCTCCGGGGAGCTGTTTTTT. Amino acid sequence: CASSIARGLASGELFF.

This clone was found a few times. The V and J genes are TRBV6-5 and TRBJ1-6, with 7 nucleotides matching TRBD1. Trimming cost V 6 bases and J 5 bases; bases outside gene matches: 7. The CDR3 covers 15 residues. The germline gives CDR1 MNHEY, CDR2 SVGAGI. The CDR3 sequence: CASRSGTAHNSPLHF. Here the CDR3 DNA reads TGTGCCAGCAGATCCGGGACAGCCCATAATTCACCCCTCCACTTT.

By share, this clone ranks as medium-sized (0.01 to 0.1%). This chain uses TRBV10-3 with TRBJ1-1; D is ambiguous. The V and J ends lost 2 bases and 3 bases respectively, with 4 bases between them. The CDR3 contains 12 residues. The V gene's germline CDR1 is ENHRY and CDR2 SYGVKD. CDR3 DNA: TGTGCCATCAGTGAGCCGGACACTGAAGCTTTCTTT. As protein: CAISEPDTEAFF.

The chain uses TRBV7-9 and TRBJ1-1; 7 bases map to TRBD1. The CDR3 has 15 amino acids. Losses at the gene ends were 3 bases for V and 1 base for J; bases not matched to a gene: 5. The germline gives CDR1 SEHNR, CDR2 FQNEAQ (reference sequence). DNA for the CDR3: TGTGCCAGCAGCTTTAACGGACAGGAGAACACTGAAGCTTTCTTT. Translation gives CASSFNGQENTEAFF.

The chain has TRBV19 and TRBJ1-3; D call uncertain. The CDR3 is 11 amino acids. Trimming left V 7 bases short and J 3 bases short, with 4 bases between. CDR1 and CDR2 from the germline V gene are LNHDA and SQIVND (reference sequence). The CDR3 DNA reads TGTGCCAGTACCTTTGGAAACACCATATATTTT. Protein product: CASTFGNTIYF.

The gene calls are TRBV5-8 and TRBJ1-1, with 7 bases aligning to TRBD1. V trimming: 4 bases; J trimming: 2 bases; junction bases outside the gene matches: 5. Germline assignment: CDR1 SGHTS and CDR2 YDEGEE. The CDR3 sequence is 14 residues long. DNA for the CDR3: TGTGCCAGCAGCCCGGGACAGAAAAACACTGAAGCTTTCTTT. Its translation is CASSPGQKNTEAFF.

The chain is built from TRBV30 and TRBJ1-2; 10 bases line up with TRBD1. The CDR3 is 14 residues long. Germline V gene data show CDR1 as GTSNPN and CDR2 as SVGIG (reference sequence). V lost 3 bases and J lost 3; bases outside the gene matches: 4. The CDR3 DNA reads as TGTGCCTGGAGAGTGACAGGGGGCGACTATGGCTACACCTTC. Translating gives CAWRVTGGDYGYTF.

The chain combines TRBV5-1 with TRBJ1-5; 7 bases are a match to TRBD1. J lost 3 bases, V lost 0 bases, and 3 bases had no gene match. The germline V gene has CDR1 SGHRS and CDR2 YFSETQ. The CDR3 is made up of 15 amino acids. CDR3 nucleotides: TGCGCCAGCAGCTTGGTGGGACAGCCCAATCAGCCCCAGCATTTT. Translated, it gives CASSLVGQPNQPQHF.

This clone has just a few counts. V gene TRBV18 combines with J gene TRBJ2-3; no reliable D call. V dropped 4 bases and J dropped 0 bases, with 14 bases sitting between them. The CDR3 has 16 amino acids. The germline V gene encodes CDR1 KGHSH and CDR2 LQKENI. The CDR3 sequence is CASSQTKRTSTDTQYF. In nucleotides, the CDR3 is TGTGCCAGCTCACAAACGAAAAGAACTAGCACAGATACGCAGTATTTT.

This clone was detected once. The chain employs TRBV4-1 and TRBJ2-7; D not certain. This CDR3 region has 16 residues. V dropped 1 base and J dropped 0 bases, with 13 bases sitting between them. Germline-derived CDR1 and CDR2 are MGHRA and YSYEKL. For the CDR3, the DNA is TGCGCCAGCAGCCAAGGAGGTCTACCCAACTCCTACGAGCAGTACTTC. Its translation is CASSQGGLPNSYEQYF.

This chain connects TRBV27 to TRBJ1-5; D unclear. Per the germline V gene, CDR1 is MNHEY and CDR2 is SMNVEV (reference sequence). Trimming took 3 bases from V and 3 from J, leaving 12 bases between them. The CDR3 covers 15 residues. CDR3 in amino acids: CASSLRGLDNQPQHF. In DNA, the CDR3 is TGTGCCAGCAGTTTGCGAGGGCTCGACAATCAGCCCCAGCATTTT.

The CDR3 DNA is TGTGCCAGCAGTGAAGACGGCTGGGGTGAGCGGCCAACCTACGAGCAGTACGTC. Translated: CASSEDGWGERPTYEQYV. This sequence joins TRBV2 and TRBJ2-7; D is possibly TRBD2 (5 bases). There are 18 residues in the CDR3. V lost 1 base and J lost 2, with 21 bases in between. Germline V gene lookup returns CDR1 SNHLY and CDR2 FYNNEI.

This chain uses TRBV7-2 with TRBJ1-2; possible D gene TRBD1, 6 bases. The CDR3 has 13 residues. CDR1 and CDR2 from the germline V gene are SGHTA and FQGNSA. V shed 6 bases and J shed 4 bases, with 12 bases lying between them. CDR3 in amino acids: CASSSDRTYGYTF. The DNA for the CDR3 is TGTGCCAGCAGTTCAGACAGGACCTATGGCTACACCTTC.

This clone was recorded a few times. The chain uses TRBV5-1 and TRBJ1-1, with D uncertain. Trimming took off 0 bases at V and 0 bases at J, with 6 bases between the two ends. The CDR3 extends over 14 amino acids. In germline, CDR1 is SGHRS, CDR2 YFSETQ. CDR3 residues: CASSLGEVNTEAFF. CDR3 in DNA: TGCGCCAGCAGCTTGGGCGAGGTGAACACTGAAGCTTTCTTT.

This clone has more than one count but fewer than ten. CDR3 DNA sequence: TGTGCCAGCAGCCCCCAGGGCGGCGTTAACACAGATACGCAGTATTTT. It translates to CASSPQGGVNTDTQYF. The V gene is TRBV5-6, the J gene TRBJ2-3; D is possibly TRBD1 (5 bases). Germline CDR1 and CDR2: SGHDT and YYEEEE. CDR3 length: 16 residues. V was cut by 4 bases and J by 2 bases, with 17 bases left in between.

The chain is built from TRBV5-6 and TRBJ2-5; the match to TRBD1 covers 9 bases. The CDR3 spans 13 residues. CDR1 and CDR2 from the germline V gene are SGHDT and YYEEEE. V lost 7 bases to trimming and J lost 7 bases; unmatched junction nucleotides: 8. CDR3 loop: CASGTGRVSTQYF. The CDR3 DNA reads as TGTGCCAGCGGGACAGGGCGGGTTTCGACCCAGTACTTC.

The CDR3 bases are TGTGCCAGCAGTTTTCACGGACAGTTGAACACTGAAGCTTTCTTT. The encoded protein is CASSFHGQLNTEAFF. This chain joins TRBV27 and TRBJ1-1; maybe TRBD1 (6 bases). Trimming left V 3 bases short and J 0 bases short, with 11 bases between. CDR1 is MNHEY and CDR2 is SMNVEV in the germline V gene (reference sequence). The CDR3 runs to 15 residues.

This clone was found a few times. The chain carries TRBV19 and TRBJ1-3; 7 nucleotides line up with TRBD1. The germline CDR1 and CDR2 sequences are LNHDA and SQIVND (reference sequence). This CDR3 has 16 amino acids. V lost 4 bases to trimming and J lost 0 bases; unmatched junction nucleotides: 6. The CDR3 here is CASSTRTGLSGNTIYF. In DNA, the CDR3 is TGTGCCAGTAGTACGAGGACAGGACTCTCTGGAAACACCATATATTTT.

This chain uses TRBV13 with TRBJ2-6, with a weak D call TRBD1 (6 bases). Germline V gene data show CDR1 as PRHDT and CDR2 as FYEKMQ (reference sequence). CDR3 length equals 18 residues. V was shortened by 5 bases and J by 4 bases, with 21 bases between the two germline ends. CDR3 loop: CASSPSRQGTHGANVLTF. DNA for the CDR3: TGTGCCAGCAGCCCCTCGAGGCAGGGGACACACGGGGCCAACGTCCTGACTTTC.

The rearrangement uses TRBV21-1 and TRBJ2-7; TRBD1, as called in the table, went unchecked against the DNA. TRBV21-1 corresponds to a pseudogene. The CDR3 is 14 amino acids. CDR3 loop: CASSSRGTGYEQYF. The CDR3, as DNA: TGTGCCAGCAGCTCTCGAGGGACAGGCTACGAGCAGTACTTC.